This TCR beta chain is from a study of T-cell reconstitution after alpha-beta-depleted transplantation in children. Whole-study findings and limits: The main origin of T-cell counts and diversity one year after transplant was newly produced T cells.

Germline V gene data show CDR1 as SGHRS and CDR2 as YFSETQ. The V end lost 0 bases, the J end lost 6 bases, and 9 bases lay between the germline ends. There are 14 residues in the CDR3. This clonotype was counted ten times or more. The target antigen is unknown. This sample's TCRbeta library carried unique molecular identifier barcodes. TCRdb called the PCR reads again in MiXCR, with one record for every CDR3 protein. The data contain 40,000 to 55,000 distinct CDR3 sequences, about a tenth of them singletons. The sequences come from PBMCs, mostly from graft donor cells, collected 60 days after TCRalphabeta/CD19-depleted stem cell transplant. The receptor comes from a male patient between 2 and 15 years old who had a stem cell transplant for chronic granulomatous disease, so the T cells may come from the graft donor. The J gene is TRBJ1-4, the V gene TRBV5-1; unclear D gene. The CDR3 is CASSLESTDEKLFF. DNA for the CDR3: TGCGCCAGCAGCTTGGAATCTACCGATGAAAAACTGTTTTTT.